This record concerns one TCR beta chain sequence. This sample stems from a study of early T cells in non-severe SARS-CoV-2 infection. Whole-study context: Chains from this unsorted whole-blood bulk RNA could not be paired.

TCRdb re-derived calls from the 5' RACE reads in MiXCR, one entry per CDR3 protein. The table has 35,000 to 45,000 distinct CDR3 sequences, 5.5% to 8% seen once. Germline V lookup: CDR1 SQVTM, CDR2 ANQGSEA. The V end lost 5 bases, the J end lost 0 bases, and 9 bases lay between the germline ends. The CDR3 contains 13 residues. V usage is TRBV29-1 and J usage is TRBJ2-3; D gene uncertain. The TCR originated in an adult who was a healthcare worker with PCR-confirmed SARS-CoV-2 infection or an uninfected control (not recorded which). The sample in question was whole blood, obtained at baseline. CDR3 loop: CSVTLASTDTQYF. CDR3 in DNA: TGCAGCGTTACCCTGGCGAGCACAGATACGCAGTATTTT.